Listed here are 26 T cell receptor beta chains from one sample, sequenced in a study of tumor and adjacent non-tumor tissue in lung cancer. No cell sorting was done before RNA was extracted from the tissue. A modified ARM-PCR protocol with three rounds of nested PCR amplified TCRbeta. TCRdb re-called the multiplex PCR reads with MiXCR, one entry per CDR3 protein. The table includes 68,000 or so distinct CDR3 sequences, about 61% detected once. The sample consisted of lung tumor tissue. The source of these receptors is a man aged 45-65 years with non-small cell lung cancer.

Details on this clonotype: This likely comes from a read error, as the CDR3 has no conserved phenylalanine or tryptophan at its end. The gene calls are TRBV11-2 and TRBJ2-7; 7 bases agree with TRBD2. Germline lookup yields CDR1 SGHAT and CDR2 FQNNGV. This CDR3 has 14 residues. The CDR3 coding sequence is TGTGCCAGCAGCTTAGCGCTTAGGGACTACGGGCAGTACCTC. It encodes CASSLALRDYGQYL.

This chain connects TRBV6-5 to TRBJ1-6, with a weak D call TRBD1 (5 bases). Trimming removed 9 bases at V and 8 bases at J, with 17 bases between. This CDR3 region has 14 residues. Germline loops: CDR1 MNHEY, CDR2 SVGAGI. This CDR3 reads CASMRRVEYSPLHF. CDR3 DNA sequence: TGTGCCAGTATGCGCAGGGTGGAGTATTCACCCCTCCACTTT.

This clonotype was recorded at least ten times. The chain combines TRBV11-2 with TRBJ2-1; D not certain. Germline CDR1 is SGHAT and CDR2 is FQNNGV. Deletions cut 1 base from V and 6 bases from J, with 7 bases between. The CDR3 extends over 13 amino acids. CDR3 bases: TGTGCCAGCAGCTTAGTAGGTCCCAATGAGCAGTTCTTC. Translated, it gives CASSLVGPNEQFF.

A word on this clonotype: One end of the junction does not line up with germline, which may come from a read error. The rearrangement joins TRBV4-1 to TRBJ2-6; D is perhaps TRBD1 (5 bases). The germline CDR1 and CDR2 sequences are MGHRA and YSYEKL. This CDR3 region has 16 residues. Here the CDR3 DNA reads TGCGCCAGCAGCCGACAGACGGTCTCTGAGGCCAACGTCCTCACTTTC. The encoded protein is CASSRQTVSEANVLTF.

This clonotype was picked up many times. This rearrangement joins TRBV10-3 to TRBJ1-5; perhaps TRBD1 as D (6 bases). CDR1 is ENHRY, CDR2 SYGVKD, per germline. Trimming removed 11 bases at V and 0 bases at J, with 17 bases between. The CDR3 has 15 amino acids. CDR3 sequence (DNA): TGTGCCGCCAGCCGGACAGTCGATAGCAATCAGCCCCAGCATTTT. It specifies CAASRTVDSNQPQHF.

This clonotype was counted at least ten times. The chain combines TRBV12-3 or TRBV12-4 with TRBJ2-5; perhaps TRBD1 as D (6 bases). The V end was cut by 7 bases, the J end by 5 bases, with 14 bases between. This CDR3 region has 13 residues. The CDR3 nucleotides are TGTGCCAGCACCAACAGGGTCGGGGAGACCCAGTACTTC. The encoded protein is CASTNRVGETQYF.

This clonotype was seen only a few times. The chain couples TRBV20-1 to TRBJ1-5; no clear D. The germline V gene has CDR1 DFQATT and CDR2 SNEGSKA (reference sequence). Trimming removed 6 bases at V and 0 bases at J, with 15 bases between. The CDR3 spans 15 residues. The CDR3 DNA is TGCAGTGCGCCGCAGAAGATCTATAGCAATCAGCCCCAGCATTTT. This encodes CSAPQKIYSNQPQHF.

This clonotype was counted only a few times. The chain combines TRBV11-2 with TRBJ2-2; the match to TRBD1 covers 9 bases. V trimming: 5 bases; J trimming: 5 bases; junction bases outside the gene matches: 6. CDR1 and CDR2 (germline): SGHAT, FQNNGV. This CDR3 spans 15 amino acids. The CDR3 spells CASSKRQGGTGELFF. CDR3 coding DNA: TGTGCCAGCAGCAAACGACAGGGGGGGACCGGGGAGCTGTTTTTT.

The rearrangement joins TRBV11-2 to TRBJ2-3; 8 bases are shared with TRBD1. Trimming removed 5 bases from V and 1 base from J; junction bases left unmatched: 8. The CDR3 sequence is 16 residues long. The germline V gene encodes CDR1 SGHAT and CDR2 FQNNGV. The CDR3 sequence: CASSLPGQGGTDTQYF. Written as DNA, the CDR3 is TGTGCCAGCAGCCTTCCAGGACAGGGTGGCACAGATACGCAGTATTTT.

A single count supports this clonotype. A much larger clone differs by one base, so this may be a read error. The CDR3 here is CATSDLIEGVNTRELFF. The CDR3 DNA follows: TGTGCCACCAGTGATTTAATCGAGGGGGTCAACACCCGGGAGCTGTTTTTT. The genes are TRBV24-1 and TRBJ2-2, with D possibly TRBD1 on 6 matching bases. Germline CDR1 KGHDR, CDR2 SFDVKD. This CDR3 region has 17 residues.

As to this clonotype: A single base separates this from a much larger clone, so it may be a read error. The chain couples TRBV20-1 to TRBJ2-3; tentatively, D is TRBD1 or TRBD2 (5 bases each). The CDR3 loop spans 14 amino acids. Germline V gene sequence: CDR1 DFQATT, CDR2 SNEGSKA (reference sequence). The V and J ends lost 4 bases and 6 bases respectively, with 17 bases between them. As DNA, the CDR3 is TGCAGTGCTATACAAACCGGGGCGAAGGATACGCAGTATTTT. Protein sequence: CSAIQTGAKDTQYF.

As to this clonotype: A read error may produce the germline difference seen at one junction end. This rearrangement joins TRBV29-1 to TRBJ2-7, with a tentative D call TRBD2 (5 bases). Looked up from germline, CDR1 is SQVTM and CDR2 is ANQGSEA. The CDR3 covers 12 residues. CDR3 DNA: TGCAGTCTTCGAGGGAGTGCCTACGAACAGTACTTC. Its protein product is CSLRGSAYEQYF.

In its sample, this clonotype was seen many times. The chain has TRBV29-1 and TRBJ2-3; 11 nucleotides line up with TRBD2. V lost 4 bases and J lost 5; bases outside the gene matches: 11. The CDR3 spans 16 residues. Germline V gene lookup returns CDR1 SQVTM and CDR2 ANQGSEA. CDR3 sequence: CSVALGGSGRGDTQYF. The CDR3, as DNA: TGCAGCGTTGCCCTCGGGGGTAGCGGGAGGGGAGATACGCAGTATTTT.

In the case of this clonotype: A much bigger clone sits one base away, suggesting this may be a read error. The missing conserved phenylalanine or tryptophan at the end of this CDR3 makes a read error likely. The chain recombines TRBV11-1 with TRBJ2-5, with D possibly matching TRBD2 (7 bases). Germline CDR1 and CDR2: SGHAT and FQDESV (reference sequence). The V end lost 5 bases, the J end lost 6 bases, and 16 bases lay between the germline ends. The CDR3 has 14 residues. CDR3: CASSPGGGLKTQYS. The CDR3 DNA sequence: TGTGCCAGCAGCCCAGGCGGGGGCTTAAAGACCCAGTACTCC.

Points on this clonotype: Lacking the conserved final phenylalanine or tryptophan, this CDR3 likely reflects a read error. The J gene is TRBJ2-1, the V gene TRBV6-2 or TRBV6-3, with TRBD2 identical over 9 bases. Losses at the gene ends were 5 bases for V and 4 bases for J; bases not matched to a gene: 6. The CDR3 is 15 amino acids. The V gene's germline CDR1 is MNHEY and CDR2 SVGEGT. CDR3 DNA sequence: TGTGCCAGCAGTACTAGCGGGCGGGCATACAATGAGCAGTTCTTA. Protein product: CASSTSGRAYNEQFL.

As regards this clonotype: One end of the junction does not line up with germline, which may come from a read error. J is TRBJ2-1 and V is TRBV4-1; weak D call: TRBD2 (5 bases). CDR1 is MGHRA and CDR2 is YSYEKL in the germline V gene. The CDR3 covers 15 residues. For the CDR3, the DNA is TGCGCCAGCAGCCCCCCCTATAAGCGGAACAATGGGCAGTTCTTC. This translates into CASSPPYKRNNGQFF.

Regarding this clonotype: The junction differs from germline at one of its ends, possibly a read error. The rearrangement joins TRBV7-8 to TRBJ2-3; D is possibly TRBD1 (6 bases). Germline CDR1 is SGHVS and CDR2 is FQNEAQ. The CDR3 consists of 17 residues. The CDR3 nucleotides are TGTGTCAGCAGCTTATACCCCGGGACAAAAAGCACATATACGCAGTATTTT. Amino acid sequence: CVSSLYPGTKSTYTQYF.

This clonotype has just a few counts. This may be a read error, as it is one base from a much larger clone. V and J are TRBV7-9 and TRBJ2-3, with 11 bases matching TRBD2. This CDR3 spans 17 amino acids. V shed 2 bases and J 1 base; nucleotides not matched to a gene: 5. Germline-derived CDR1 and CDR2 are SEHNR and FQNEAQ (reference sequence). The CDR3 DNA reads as TGTGCCAGCAGCTTAACCGGGACTAGCGGAGGCACAGATACGCAGTATTTT. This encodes CASSLTGTSGGTDTQYF.

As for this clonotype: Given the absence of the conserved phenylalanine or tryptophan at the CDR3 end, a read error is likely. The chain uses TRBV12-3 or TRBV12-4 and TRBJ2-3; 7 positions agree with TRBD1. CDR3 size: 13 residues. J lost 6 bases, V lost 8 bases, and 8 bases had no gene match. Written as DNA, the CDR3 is TGTGCCAGCGGTGTAGACAGGGAGGATACGCAGTATTCT. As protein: CASGVDREDTQYS.

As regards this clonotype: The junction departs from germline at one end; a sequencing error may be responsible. CDR3 in DNA: TGTGCCAGCAGCCCCACGGGGCTGGGAACTGGCTACACGTTC. This translates into CASSPTGLGTGYTF. The chain is built from TRBV7-8 and TRBJ1-2, with a tentative D call TRBD1 (5 bases). This CDR3 contains 14 residues. Looked up from germline, CDR1 is SGHVS and CDR2 is FQNEAQ.

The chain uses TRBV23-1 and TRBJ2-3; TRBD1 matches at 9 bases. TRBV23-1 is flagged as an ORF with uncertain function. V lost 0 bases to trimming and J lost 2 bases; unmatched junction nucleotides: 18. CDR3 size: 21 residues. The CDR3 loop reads CASSQSRRKRPGQGLTDTQYF. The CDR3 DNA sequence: TGCGCCAGCAGTCAATCGAGGCGTAAGAGACCGGGACAGGGCCTCACAGATACGCAGTATTTT.

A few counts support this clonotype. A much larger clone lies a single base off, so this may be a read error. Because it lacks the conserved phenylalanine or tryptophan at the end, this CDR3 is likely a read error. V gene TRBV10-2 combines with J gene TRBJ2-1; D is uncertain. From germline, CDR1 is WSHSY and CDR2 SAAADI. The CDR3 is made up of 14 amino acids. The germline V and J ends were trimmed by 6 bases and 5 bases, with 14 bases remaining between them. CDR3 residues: CASRRVSRNNEQFL. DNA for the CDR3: TGCGCCAGCAGACGGGTATCGCGGAACAATGAGCAGTTCCTC.

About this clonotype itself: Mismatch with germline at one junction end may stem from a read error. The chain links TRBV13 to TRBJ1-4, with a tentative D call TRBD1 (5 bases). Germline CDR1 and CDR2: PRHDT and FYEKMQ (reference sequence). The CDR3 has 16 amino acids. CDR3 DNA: TGTGACAGCAGCTTAGGCGGGGGTGGAGTAAATGAAAAACTGTTTTTT. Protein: CDSSLGGGGVNEKLFF.

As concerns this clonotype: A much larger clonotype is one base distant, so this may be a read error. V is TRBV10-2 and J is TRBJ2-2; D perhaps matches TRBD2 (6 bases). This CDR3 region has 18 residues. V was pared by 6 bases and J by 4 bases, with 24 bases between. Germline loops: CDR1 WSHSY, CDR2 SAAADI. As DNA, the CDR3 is TGCGCCAGCAGCACCCGGACTATCGGGAGAATCCGCACCGGGGAGCTGTTTTTT. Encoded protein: CASSTRTIGRIRTGELFF.

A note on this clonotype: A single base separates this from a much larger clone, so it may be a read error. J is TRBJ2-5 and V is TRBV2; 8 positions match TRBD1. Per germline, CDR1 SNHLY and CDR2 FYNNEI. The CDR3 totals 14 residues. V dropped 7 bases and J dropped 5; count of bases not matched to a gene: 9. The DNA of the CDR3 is TGTGCCAGCAATACGACAGGGGTCGTGGAGACCCAGTACTTC. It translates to CASNTTGVVETQYF.

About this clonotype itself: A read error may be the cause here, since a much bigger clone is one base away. The CDR3 DNA sequence: TGCAGTGCTAGCAAGGAGTTCCAGCATTTT. It codes for CSASKEFQHF. The chain joins TRBV20-1 to TRBJ1-5; D is undetermined. V was trimmed by 3 bases and J by 12 bases, leaving 9 bases between them. Germline V gene lookup returns CDR1 DFQATT and CDR2 SNEGSKA (reference sequence). The CDR3 runs 10 residues.